A selection of T cell receptor beta chains follows, all from one sample in a study of graft-versus-host responses after intestinal transplantation. Sequenced by immunoSEQ multiplex PCR; TCRdb stores in-frame clones only, minus some. The profile shows fewer than 150,000 clones, more than 80% of them singletons. These receptors have no identified antigens. The source material was unstimulated CD4+ T cells sorted from spleen or lymph node cells, sampled before intestinal transplant. These TCRs come from a human donor who received an intestinal transplant. Both conserved end residues are part of each CDR3. D genes are given only for firm matches. Clone size is not always given. Where it is, it says once, few, many or a class for expanded clones.

CDR3aa	CDR3nt	v_gene	j_gene	len	abundance	d_gene
CASSLGQGANSPLHF	TGTGCCAGCAGCTTAGGGCAGGGGGCGAATTCACCCCTCCACTTT	TRBV7-6	TRBJ1-6	15	NA	TRBD1
CASRGPGFGNTIYF	TGTGCCAGCAGGGGGCCGGGGTTCGGGAACACCATATATTTT	TRBV27	TRBJ1-3	14	once	NA
CASSTGNTIYF	TGTGCCAGCTCGACTGGAAACACCATATATTTT	TRBV19	TRBJ1-3	11	NA	NA
CASSYTGAKNIQYF	TGTGCCAGCAGTTATACGGGGGCCAAAAACATTCAGTACTTC	TRBV6-5	TRBJ2-4	14	NA	NA
CASSTGTGGYEQYF	TGTGCCAGCAGCACCGGGACAGGGGGCTACGAGCAGTACTTC	TRBV5-4	TRBJ2-7	14	NA	TRBD1
CASSLYASGTDTQYF	TGTGCCAGCAGCTTATACGCTAGCGGCACAGATACGCAGTATTTT	TRBV11-3	TRBJ2-3	15	NA	NA
CASRIQGLRNYGYTF	TGTGCCAGTAGGATACAGGGGCTTCGTAACTATGGCTACACCTTC	TRBV19	TRBJ1-2	15	NA	TRBD1
CASSVVVGGGREQYF	TGTGCCAGCAGCGTAGTGGTTGGGGGGGGCCGCGAGCAGTACTTC	TRBV7-9	TRBJ2-7	15	NA	NA
CASSLLSGGKTQYF	TGTGCCAGCAGCCTCCTTTCAGGGGGAAAAACGCAGTATTTT	TRBV5-6	TRBJ2-3	14	NA	TRBD1
CASSRQGDTEAFF	TGTGCCAGCAGCCGACAGGGTGACACTGAAGCTTTCTTT	TRBV7-2	TRBJ1-1	13	NA	TRBD1
CASSPRQGATGTQYF	TGTGCCAGCAGCCCAAGACAGGGGGCAACGGGCACGCAGTATTTT	TRBV11-2	TRBJ2-3	15	NA	TRBD1
CASSSRPGKAEAFF	TGTGCCAGCAGCTCCCGACCGGGGAAGGCTGAAGCTTTCTTT	TRBV7-3	TRBJ1-1	14	once	NA
CASPPQARPYQPQHF	TGTGCCAGCCCCCCTCAGGCCAGGCCATATCAGCCCCAGCATTTT	TRBV6-1	TRBJ1-5	15	NA	NA
CASRAGINPAEAFF	TGTGCCAGCAGGGCTGGGATAAACCCAGCTGAAGCTTTCTTT	TRBV5-6	TRBJ1-1	14	NA	NA
CASSLSASGGETQYF	TGCGCCAGCAGCTTGTCTGCTAGCGGGGGGGAGACCCAGTACTTC	TRBV5-1	TRBJ2-5	15	NA	TRBD2
CASSLQGSSYEQYF	TGTGCCAGCAGCCTCCAGGGGAGCTCCTACGAGCAGTACTTC	TRBV7-8	TRBJ2-7	14	NA	NA
CASSEAGSRGYTF	TGTGCCAGCAGTGAAGCGGGGTCCCGGGGCTACACCTTC	TRBV6-1	TRBJ1-2	13	NA	NA
CASSFQGVGYGDTQYF	TGTGCCAGCAGCTTCCAGGGGGTCGGGTACGGCGATACGCAGTATTTT	TRBV5-6	TRBJ2-3	16	NA	TRBD1
CASSVAARETQYF	TGTGCCAGCAGCGTAGCTGCGCGAGAGACCCAGTACTTC	TRBV9	TRBJ2-5	13	NA	NA
CASTWGTRLIGEQYF	TGTGCCAGCACTTGGGGGACCCGGCTGATTGGAGAGCAGTACTTC	TRBV2	TRBJ2-7	15	NA	NA
CASKGQGSYNSPLHF	TGTGCCAGCAAAGGACAGGGATCCTATAATTCACCCCTCCACTTT	TRBV6-1	TRBJ1-6	15	NA	TRBD1
CASSPKDTQYF	TGTGCCAGCTCACCAAAGGATACGCAGTATTTT	TRBV18	TRBJ2-3	11	NA	NA